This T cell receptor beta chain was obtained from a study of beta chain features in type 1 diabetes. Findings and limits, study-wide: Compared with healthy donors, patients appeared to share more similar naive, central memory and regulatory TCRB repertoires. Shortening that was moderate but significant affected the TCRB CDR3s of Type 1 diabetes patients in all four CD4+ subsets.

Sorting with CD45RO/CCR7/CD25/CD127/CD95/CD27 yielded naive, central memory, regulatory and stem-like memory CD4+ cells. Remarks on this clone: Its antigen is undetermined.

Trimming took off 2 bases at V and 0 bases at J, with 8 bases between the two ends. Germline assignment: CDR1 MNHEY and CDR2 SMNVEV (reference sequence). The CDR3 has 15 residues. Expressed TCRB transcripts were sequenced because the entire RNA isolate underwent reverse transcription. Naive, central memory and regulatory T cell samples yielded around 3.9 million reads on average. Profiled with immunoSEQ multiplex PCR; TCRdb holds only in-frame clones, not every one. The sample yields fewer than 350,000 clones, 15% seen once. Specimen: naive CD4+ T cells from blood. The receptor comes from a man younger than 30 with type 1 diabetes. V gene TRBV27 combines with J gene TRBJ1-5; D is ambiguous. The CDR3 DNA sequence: TGTGCCAGCAGTTTACGTCAGTATAGCAATCAGCCCCAGCATTTT. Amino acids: CASSLRQYSNQPQHF.